The rows below give T cell receptor beta chains drawn from one sample of a study of beta chain features in type 1 diabetes. Clones were sequenced by immunoSEQ multiplex PCR, and TCRdb holds only the in-frame ones, with some missing. The data show about 370,000 clones, roughly 15% seen once. The sequencing sample was made of naive CD4+ T cells from blood. The source of these receptors is a woman aged 18-29 years in good health. The conserved cysteine and the conserved F or W are not part of the CDR3 here. Fields, in order: J gene, V gene, clone size, D gene, CDR3 protein. A D gene is named only where the DNA matches it firmly. Some rows have no size entry. The others give once, few or many, or a class for an expanded clone.

J gene: TRBJ1-4
V gene: TRBV9
clone size: few
D gene: TRBD1
CDR3 protein: ASSVTGSEKLF

J gene: TRBJ1-5
V gene: TRBV7-9
clone size: few
D gene: .
CDR3 protein: ASSLGSGSNQPQH

J gene: TRBJ2-5
V gene: TRBV15
clone size: .
D gene: .
CDR3 protein: ATSGGTGTRETQY

J gene: TRBJ1-5
V gene: TRBV28
clone size: few
D gene: TRBD1
CDR3 protein: ASSSGQGNQPQH

J gene: TRBJ2-7
V gene: TRBV4-1
clone size: .
D gene: .
CDR3 protein: ASSQIPRGSSYEQY

J gene: TRBJ2-7
V gene: TRBV4-3
clone size: .
D gene: .
CDR3 protein: ASSQVKPGNYEQY

J gene: TRBJ1-2
V gene: TRBV4-3
clone size: .
D gene: .
CDR3 protein: ASSQGDSNYGYT

J gene: TRBJ2-7
V gene: TRBV10-3
clone size: few
D gene: .
CDR3 protein: AISEGRMGEQY

J gene: TRBJ2-7
V gene: TRBV11-2
clone size: .
D gene: TRBD2
CDR3 protein: ASSDRSGSTYEQY

J gene: TRBJ2-1
V gene: TRBV7-3
clone size: .
D gene: TRBD2
CDR3 protein: ASRYPGLASNEQF

J gene: TRBJ2-2
V gene: TRBV9
clone size: .
D gene: TRBD2
CDR3 protein: ASSVLAEAGELF

J gene: TRBJ1-2
V gene: TRBV30
clone size: .
D gene: .
CDR3 protein: AWKGDRTHVYGYT

J gene: TRBJ2-1
V gene: TRBV7-8
clone size: few
D gene: TRBD2
CDR3 protein: ASSPGGSYNEQF

J gene: TRBJ2-7
V gene: TRBV5-1
clone size: .
D gene: TRBD2
CDR3 protein: ASSLETSGRGYEQY

J gene: TRBJ1-1
V gene: TRBV6-5
clone size: .
D gene: TRBD1
CDR3 protein: ASSRTGSTEAF

J gene: TRBJ1-5
V gene: TRBV28
clone size: .
D gene: .
CDR3 protein: ASSLRSGAYQPQH

J gene: TRBJ2-1
V gene: TRBV7-2
clone size: .
D gene: TRBD2
CDR3 protein: ASSRTSGSYNEQF

J gene: TRBJ2-1
V gene: TRBV11-3
clone size: .
D gene: .
CDR3 protein: ASSLRAGEQF